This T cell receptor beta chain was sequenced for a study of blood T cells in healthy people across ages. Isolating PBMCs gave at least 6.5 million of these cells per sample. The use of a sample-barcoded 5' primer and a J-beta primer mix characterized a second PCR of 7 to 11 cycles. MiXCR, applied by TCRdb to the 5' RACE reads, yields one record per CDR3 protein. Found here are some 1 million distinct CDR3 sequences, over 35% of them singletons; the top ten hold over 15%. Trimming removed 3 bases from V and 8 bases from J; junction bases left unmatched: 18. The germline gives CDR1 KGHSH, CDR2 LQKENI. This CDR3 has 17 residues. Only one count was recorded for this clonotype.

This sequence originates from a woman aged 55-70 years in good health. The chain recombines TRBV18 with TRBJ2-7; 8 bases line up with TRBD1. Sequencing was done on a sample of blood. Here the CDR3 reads CASSPGQGPGPSTKQYF. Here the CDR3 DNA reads TGTGCCAGCTCACCTGGACAGGGCCCAGGTCCCTCTACGAAGCAGTACTTC.